Presented here are 22 T cell receptor beta chains from one specimen sequenced in a study of cytomegalovirus exposure and HLA in healthy donors. 13 Jbeta primers and 60 Vbeta primers were used for the PCR. The assay was immunoSEQ multiplex PCR, and TCRdb's table has in-frame clones only and misses some. The profile shows approximately 170,000 clones, 68% of them singletons. Sequencing used PBMCs. The receptors stem from a woman aged 40 to 50 in good health and CMV-seropositive.

The rearrangement joins TRBV25-1 to TRBJ2-7; 12 bases match TRBD2. CDR1 is MGHDK and CDR2 is SYGVNS in the germline V gene. This CDR3 has 17 amino acids. Germline trimming cut 3 bases from V and 7 bases from J; bases unmatched to any gene: 13. DNA for the CDR3: TGTGCCAGCAGTGACTCCATTCCGGGACTAGCGGGTCAAGAGCAGTACTTC. It yields the protein CASSDSIPGLAGQEQYF.

The CDR3 DNA follows: TGCGCCAGCAGCCCGACAGGGAGGTACCACGAGCAGTACTTC. Amino acids: CASSPTGRYHEQYF. V gene TRBV5-1 combines with J gene TRBJ2-7; D is possibly TRBD1 (7 bases). CDR1 is SGHRS, CDR2 YFSETQ, per germline. V was clipped by 4 bases and J by 5 bases, with 16 bases between them. The CDR3 has 14 amino acids.

The chain employs TRBV7-2 and TRBJ1-2; unclear D gene. This CDR3 spans 15 amino acids. The ends were cut back, 1 base at V and 4 bases at J, with 13 bases in the middle. CDR1 is SGHTA and CDR2 is FQGNSA in the germline V gene. Here the CDR3 DNA reads TGTGCCAGCAGCTTAGGGTGGTGGGCACGCTATGGCTACACCTTC. This encodes CASSLGWWARYGYTF.

The chain has TRBV11-2 and TRBJ2-1, with 14 bases lining up with TRBD2. This CDR3 has 17 residues. Losses at the gene ends were 1 base for V and 6 bases for J; bases not matched to a gene: 5. In germline, CDR1 is SGHAT, CDR2 FQNNGV. The CDR3 loop reads CASSLGLAGGRANEQFF. CDR3 DNA: TGTGCCAGCAGCTTAGGACTAGCGGGGGGGCGTGCCAATGAGCAGTTCTTC.

The chain uses TRBV9 and TRBJ2-3, with D tentatively TRBD2 (7 bases). The CDR3 consists of 17 residues. Trimming cost V 0 bases and J 2 bases, with 16 bases left between them. Germline loops: CDR1 SGDLS, CDR2 YYNGEE. Here the CDR3 DNA reads TGTGCCAGCAGCGTAGGTCCTGGTGGGGGGGCCACAGATACGCAGTATTTT. Encoded protein: CASSVGPGGGATDTQYF.

This chain joins TRBV4-2 and TRBJ1-4; 9 bases map to TRBD1. The V gene end was trimmed by 4 bases and the J gene end by 4 bases; junction bases not matched to a gene: 7. From germline, CDR1 is LGHNA and CDR2 YNFKEQ. The CDR3 has 16 amino acids. The DNA of the CDR3 is TGTGCCAGCAGCCGCACCGGACAGGGGATTAATGAAAAACTGTTTTTT. It codes for CASSRTGQGINEKLFF.

V gene TRBV5-6 combines with J gene TRBJ2-1; 12 nucleotides agree with TRBD2. The CDR3 is 15 amino acids. CDR1 SGHDT and CDR2 YYEEEE come from the germline V gene. V lost 6 bases and J lost 5; bases outside the gene matches: 6. The CDR3 here is CASKTSGSLDNEQFF. The CDR3 DNA follows: TGTGCCAGCAAGACTAGCGGGAGTTTGGACAATGAGCAGTTCTTC.

The rearrangement joins TRBV28 to TRBJ2-3, with TRBD2 matching 10 bases. Germline values: CDR1 MDHEN, CDR2 SYDVKM. The V segment lost 1 base and the J segment 2 bases; nucleotides outside the gene matches: 9. The CDR3 spans 18 residues. In DNA, the CDR3 is TGTGCCAGCAGTTTATTCCCCGCTACTAGCGGGGTCACAGATACGCAGTATTTT. It yields the protein CASSLFPATSGVTDTQYF.

This clone has a single count. The V gene is TRBV6-5, the J gene TRBJ2-7; D is possibly TRBD2 (7 bases). In germline, CDR1 is MNHEY, CDR2 SVGAGI. The V end was cut by 6 bases, the J end by 6 bases, with 21 bases between. The CDR3 contains 15 residues. In nucleotides, the CDR3 is TGTGCCAGCAGATTTCTACCGGGGGGCCTGGGCGAGCAGTACTTC. This translates into CASRFLPGGLGEQYF.

V and J are TRBV19 and TRBJ2-5; 10 bases line up with TRBD1. J lost 5 bases, V lost 1 base, and 10 bases had no gene match. The CDR3 runs to 17 residues. Germline CDR1 is LNHDA and CDR2 is SQIVND (reference sequence). The CDR3 is CASSIVRDRGWAETQYF. CDR3 coding DNA: TGTGCCAGTAGTATAGTCCGGGACAGGGGTTGGGCGGAGACCCAGTACTTC.

This clone appeared once. The junction does not match germline at one end; this may be a read error. V gene TRBV5-4 combines with J gene TRBJ2-7; 11 nucleotides align to TRBD2. Germline CDR1 is SGHNT and CDR2 is YYREEE (reference sequence). The CDR3 loop spans 15 amino acids. CDR3 protein: CASTSGTSGSYGQYF. The CDR3 DNA reads TGTGCCAGCACCTCAGGGACTAGCGGATCTTACGGGCAGTACTTC. The entire variable domain, with the rest obtained from reference TRBV5-4 and TRBJ2-7, is as follows: ETGVTQSPTHLIKTRGQQVTLRCSSQSGHNTVSWYQQALGQGPQFIFQYYREEENGRGNFPPRFSGLQFPNYSSELNVNALELDDSALYLCASTSGTSGSYGQYFGPGTRLTVT.

This clone was counted between two and nine times. The chain employs TRBV25-1 and TRBJ1-2; D is perhaps TRBD1 (6 bases). V was clipped by 1 base and J by 6 bases, with 15 bases between them. The CDR3 is 15 amino acids. The V gene's germline CDR1 is MGHDK and CDR2 SYGVNS. CDR3 region: CASSEFGGRFNGYTF. The CDR3 nucleotides are TGTGCCAGCAGTGAATTCGGGGGGCGATTCAATGGCTACACCTTC.

This clone showed up just a few times. This sequence joins TRBV18 and TRBJ1-5; D perhaps matches TRBD1 (5 bases). Germline V gene sequence: CDR1 KGHSH, CDR2 LQKENI. This CDR3 has 15 residues. V was pared by 6 bases and J by 6 bases, with 18 bases between. CDR3 sequence: CASSPTGDGGQPQHF. CDR3 nucleotide sequence: TGTGCCAGCTCTCCCACGGGGGATGGAGGTCAGCCCCAGCATTTT.

The chain combines TRBV6-5 with TRBJ1-3, with D hard to call. Trimming shortened V by 2 bases and J by 0 bases, and 5 bases separated the two germline ends. The CDR3 runs 14 residues. CDR1 and CDR2 from the germline V gene are MNHEY and SVGAGI. The CDR3: CASSYGHSGNTIYF. CDR3 DNA: TGTGCCAGCAGTTACGGGCACTCTGGAAACACCATATATTTT.

The chain couples TRBV2 to TRBJ2-5, with TRBD1 matching 8 bases. The DNA end lines up better with TRBJ2-7; the J call may be wrong. From germline, CDR1 is SNHLY and CDR2 FYNNEI. The CDR3 runs 15 residues. CDR3: CASRDRRGRLNEQYF. CDR3 coding DNA: TGTGCCAGCAGAGACCGCAGGGGGCGGCTAAACGAGCAGTACTTC.

The chain combines TRBV13 with TRBJ2-2, with 8 bases lining up with TRBD1. Germline V gene lookup returns CDR1 PRHDT and CDR2 FYEKMQ (reference sequence). This CDR3 has 17 residues. The trim removed 6 bases at V and 1 base at J, leaving 10 bases unmatched. CDR3 residues: CASSNRGWIRNTGELFF. The CDR3 nucleotides are TGTGCCAGCAGTAACAGGGGGTGGATTAGGAACACCGGGGAGCTGTTTTTT.

This clone has only one observation. The rearrangement uses TRBV28 and TRBJ1-1, with 9 bases lining up with TRBD1. V shed 3 bases and J 6 bases; nucleotides not matched to a gene: 11. Germline values: CDR1 MDHEN, CDR2 SYDVKM. This CDR3 comprises 16 residues. CDR3 sequence reads: CASSFRGTGTNPEAFF. CDR3 coding DNA: TGTGCCAGCAGTTTCCGCGGGACAGGGACAAACCCTGAAGCTTTCTTT.

In this sample, this clone turned up a few times. The chain recombines TRBV2 with TRBJ1-1, with D possibly matching TRBD1 (6 bases). Germline V CDR1 and CDR2: SNHLY, FYNNEI. The V gene lost 5 bases and the J gene lost 0 bases, with 13 bases spanning the gap. The CDR3 loop spans 15 amino acids. The CDR3 sequence: CASSHRDNMNTEAFF. The CDR3 coding sequence is TGTGCCAGCAGTCATCGGGACAACATGAACACTGAAGCTTTCTTT.

The chain couples TRBV2 to TRBJ2-6; TRBD2 is a possible D gene (5 bases). The CDR3 loop spans 17 amino acids. Germline CDR1 is SNHLY and CDR2 is FYNNEI. V lost 10 bases and J lost 0, with 19 bases in between. The CDR3 bases are TGTGCCACCAAGCGAGGGAACTTCGTCTCTGGGGCCAACGTCCTGACTTTC. Its translation is CATKRGNFVSGANVLTF.

The chain carries TRBV2 and TRBJ2-7, with a tentative D call TRBD2 (6 bases). This CDR3 has 13 residues. CDR1 is SNHLY, CDR2 FYNNEI, per germline. With 4 bases removed from V and 5 bases from J, the gap between germline ends came to 12 bases. CDR3 loop: CASSVRGGNEQYF. CDR3 DNA sequence: TGTGCCAGCAGTGTTAGGGGCGGGAACGAGCAGTACTTC.

J is TRBJ2-3 and V is TRBV9; 11 positions agree with TRBD2. Losses at the gene ends were 0 bases for V and 4 bases for J; bases not matched to a gene: 10. CDR3 length: 18 residues. CDR1 is SGDLS and CDR2 is YYNGEE in the germline V gene. The chain's CDR3 is CASSVGTSGRGGADTQYF. The CDR3 DNA follows: TGTGCCAGCAGCGTAGGAACTAGCGGGAGAGGTGGGGCAGATACGCAGTATTTT.

The chain recombines TRBV5-4 with TRBJ1-2; TRBD1 matches at 12 bases. CDR3 length: 14 amino acids. V gave up 4 bases and J gave up 5 bases; unmatched junction bases: 3. Looked up from germline, CDR1 is SGHNT and CDR2 is YYREEE (reference sequence). The CDR3: CASSEGQGAYGYTF. The CDR3 DNA follows: TGTGCCAGCAGCGAGGGACAGGGGGCGTATGGCTACACCTTC.